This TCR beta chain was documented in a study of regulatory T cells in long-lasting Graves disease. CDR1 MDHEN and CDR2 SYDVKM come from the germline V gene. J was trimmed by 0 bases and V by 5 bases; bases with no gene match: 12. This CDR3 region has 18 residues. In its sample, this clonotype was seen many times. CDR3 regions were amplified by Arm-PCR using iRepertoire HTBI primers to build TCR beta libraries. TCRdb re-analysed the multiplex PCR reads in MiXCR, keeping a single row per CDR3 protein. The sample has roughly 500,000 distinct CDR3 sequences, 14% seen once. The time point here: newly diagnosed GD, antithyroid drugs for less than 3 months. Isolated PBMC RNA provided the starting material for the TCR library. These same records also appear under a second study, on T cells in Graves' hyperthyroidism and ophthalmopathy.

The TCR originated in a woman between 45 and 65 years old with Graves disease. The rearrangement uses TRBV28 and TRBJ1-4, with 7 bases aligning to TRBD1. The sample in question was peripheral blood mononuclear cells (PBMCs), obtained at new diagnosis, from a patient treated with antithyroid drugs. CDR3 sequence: CASSHARLRGPTNEKLFF. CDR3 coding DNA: TGTGCCAGCAGTCACGCCCGGTTGAGGGGGCCAACTAATGAAAAACTGTTTTTT.